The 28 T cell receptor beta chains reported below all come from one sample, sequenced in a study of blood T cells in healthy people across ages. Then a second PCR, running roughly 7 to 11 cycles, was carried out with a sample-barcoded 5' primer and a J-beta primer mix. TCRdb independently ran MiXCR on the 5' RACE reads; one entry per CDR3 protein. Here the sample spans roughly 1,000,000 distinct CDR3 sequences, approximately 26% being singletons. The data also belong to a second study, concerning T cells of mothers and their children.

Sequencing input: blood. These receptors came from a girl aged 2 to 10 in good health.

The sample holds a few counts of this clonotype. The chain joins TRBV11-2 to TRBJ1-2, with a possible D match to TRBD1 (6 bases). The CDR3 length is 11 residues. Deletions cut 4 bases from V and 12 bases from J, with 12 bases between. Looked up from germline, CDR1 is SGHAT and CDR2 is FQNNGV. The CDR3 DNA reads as TGTGCCAGCAGCTATACAGGACAGCACACCTTC. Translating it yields CASSYTGQHTF.

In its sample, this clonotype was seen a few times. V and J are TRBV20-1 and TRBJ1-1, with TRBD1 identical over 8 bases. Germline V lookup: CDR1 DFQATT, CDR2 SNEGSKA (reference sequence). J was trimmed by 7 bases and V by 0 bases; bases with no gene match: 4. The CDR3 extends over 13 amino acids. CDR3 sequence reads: CSARDRDRNEAFF. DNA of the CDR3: TGCAGTGCTAGAGATCGGGACAGGAATGAAGCTTTCTTT.

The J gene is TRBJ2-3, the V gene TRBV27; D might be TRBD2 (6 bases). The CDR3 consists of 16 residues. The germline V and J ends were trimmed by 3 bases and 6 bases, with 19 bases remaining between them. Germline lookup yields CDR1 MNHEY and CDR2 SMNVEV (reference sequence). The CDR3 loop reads CASSFLNSGGSDTQYF. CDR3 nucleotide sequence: TGTGCCAGCAGTTTTCTTAACAGTGGGGGGAGTGATACGCAGTATTTT.

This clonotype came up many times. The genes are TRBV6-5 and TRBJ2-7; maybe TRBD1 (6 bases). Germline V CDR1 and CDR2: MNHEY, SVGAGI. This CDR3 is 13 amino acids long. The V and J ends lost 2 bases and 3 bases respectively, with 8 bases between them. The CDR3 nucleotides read TGTGCCAGCAGTTACCGAGGGGGCTACGAGCAGTACTTC. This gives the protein CASSYRGGYEQYF.

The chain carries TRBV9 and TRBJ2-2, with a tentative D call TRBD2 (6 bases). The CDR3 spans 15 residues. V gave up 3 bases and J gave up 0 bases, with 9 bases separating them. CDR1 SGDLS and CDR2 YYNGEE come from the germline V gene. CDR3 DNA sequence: TGTGCCAGCAGCGCGGGACTGGCGAACACCGGGGAGCTGTTTTTT. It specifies CASSAGLANTGELFF.

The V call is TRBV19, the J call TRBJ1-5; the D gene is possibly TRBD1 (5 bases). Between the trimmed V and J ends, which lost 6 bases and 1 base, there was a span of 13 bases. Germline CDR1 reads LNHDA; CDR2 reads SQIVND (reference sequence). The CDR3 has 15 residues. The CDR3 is CASRDRGRSNQPQHF. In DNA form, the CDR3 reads TGTGCCAGTAGGGATAGGGGTCGGAGCAATCAGCCCCAGCATTTT.

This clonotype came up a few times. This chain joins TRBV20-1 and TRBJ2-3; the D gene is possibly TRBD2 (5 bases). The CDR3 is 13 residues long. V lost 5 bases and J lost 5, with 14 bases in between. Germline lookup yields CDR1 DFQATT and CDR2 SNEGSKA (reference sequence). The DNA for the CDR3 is TGCAGTGCTGGCGGGCCAGAAGGAGATACGCAGTATTTT. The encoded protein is CSAGGPEGDTQYF.

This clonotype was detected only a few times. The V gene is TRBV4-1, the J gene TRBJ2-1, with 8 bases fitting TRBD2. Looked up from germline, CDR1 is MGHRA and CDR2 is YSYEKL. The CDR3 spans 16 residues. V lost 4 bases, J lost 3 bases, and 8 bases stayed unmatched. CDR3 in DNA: TGCGCCAGCAGCCCGATTAGCGGGAACAACTACAATGAGCAGTTCTTC. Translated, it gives CASSPISGNNYNEQFF.

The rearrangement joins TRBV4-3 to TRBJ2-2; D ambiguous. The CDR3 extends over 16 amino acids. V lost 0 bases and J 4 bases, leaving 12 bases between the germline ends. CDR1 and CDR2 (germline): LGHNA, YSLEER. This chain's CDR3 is CASSQDGVVSTGELFF. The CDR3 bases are TGCGCCAGCAGCCAAGATGGGGTCGTAAGCACCGGGGAGCTGTTTTTT.

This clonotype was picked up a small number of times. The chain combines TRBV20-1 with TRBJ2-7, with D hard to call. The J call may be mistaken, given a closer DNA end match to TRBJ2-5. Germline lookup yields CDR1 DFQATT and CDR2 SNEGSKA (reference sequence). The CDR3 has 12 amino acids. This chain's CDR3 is CSATHTQETQYF. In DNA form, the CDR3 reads TGCAGTGCCACACATACTCAAGAGACCCAGTACTTC.

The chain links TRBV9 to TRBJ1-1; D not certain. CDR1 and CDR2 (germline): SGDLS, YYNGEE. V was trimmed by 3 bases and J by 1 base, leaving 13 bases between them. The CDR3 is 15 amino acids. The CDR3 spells CASSGSGTPNTEAFF. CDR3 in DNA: TGTGCCAGCAGCGGATCCGGCACACCGAACACTGAAGCTTTCTTT.

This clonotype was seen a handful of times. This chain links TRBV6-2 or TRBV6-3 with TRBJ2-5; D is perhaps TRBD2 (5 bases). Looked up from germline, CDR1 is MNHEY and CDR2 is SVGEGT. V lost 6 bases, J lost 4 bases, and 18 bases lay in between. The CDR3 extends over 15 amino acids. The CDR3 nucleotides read TGTGCCAGCAGCAAGGGCCCTCAGGAGGTAGAGACCCAGTACTTC. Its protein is CASSKGPQEVETQYF.

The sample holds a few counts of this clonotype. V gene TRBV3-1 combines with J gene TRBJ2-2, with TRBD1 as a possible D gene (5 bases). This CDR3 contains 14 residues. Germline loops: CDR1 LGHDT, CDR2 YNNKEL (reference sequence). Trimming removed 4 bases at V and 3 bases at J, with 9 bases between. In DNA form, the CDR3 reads TGTGCCAGCAGCCTGCCAGGGTACACCGGGGAGCTGTTTTTT. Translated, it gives CASSLPGYTGELFF.

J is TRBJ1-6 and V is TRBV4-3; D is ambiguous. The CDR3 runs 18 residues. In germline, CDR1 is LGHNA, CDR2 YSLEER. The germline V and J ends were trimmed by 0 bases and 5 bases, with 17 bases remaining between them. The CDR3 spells CASSQDQVRTTHNSPLHF. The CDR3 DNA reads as TGCGCCAGCAGCCAAGACCAAGTTCGGACGACCCATAATTCACCCCTCCACTTT.

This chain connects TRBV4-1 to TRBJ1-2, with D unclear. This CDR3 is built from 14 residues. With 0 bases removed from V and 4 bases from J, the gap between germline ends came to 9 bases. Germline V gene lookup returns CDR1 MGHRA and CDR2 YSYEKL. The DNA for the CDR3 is TGCGCCAGCAGCCAAGACCGCAGAAGCTATGGCTACACCTTC. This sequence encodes CASSQDRRSYGYTF.

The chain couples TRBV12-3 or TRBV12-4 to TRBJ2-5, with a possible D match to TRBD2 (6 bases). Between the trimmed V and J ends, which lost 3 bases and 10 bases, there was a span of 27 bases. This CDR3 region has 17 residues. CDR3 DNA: TGTGCCAGCAGTTTTACCTTCCCCCAGGGCCTAAGGAGGGACCAGTACTTC. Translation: CASSFTFPQGLRRDQYF.

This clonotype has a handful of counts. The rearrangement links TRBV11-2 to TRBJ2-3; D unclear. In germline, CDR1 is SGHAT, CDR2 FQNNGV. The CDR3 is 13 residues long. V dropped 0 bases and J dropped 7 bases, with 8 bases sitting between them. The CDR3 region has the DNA TGTGCCAGCAGCTTAGAATCACTTAATACGCAGTATTTT. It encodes CASSLESLNTQYF.

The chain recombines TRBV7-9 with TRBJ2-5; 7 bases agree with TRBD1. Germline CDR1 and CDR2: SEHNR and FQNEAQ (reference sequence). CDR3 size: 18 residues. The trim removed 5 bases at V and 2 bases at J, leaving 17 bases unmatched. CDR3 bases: TGTGCCAGCAGCCCCTGGGGACCCCGGGACAGACAGCAAGAGACCCAGTACTTC. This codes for CASSPWGPRDRQQETQYF. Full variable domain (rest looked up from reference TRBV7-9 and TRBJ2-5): DTGVSQNPRHKITKRGQNVTFRCDPISEHNRLYWYRQTLGQGPEFLTYFQNEAQLEKSRLLSDRFSAERPKGSFSTLEIQRTEQGDSAMYLCASSPWGPRDRQQETQYFGPGTRLLVL.

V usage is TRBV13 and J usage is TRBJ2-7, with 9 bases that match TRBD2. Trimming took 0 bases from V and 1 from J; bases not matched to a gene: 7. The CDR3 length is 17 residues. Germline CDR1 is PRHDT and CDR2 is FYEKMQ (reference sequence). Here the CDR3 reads CASSLGSGGPSSYEQYF. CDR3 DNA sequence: TGTGCCAGCAGCTTAGGTAGCGGGGGACCGTCATCCTACGAGCAGTACTTC.

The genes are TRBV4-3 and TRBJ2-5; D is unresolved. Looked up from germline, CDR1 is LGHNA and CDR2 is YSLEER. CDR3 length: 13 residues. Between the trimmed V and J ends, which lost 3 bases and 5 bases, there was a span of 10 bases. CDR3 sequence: CASSQRPHETQYF. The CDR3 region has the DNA TGCGCCAGCAGCCAGAGACCCCATGAGACCCAGTACTTC.

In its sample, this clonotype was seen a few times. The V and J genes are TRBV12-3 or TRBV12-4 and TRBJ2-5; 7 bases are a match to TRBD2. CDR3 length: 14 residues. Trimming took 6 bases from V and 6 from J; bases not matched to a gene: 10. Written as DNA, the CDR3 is TGTGCCAGCAGACCCAGGGAGGGATTGCAGACCCAGTACTTC. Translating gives CASRPREGLQTQYF.

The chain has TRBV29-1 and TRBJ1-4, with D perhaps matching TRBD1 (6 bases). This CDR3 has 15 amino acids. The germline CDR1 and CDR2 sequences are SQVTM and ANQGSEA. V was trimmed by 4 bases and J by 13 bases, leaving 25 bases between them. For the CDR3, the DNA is TGCAGCGTTGGTCTTTTTTCTGGACAGTTCCAAGGACTGTTTTTT. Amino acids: CSVGLFSGQFQGLFF.

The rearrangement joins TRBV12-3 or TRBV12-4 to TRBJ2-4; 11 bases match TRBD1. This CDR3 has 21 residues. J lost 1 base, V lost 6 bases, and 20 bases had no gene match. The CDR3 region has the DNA TGTGCCAGCAGGGCCACCCCCGGGACAGGGGGTACTGTCGGGGCCAAAAACATTCAGTACTTC. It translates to CASRATPGTGGTVGAKNIQYF.

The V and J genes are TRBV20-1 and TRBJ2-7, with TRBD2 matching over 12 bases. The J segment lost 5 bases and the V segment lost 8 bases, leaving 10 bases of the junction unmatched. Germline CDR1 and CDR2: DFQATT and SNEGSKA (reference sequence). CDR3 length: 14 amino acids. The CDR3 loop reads CSSLAGGPVDEQYF. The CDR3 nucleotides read TGCAGTTCGCTAGCGGGAGGGCCGGTTGACGAGCAGTACTTC.

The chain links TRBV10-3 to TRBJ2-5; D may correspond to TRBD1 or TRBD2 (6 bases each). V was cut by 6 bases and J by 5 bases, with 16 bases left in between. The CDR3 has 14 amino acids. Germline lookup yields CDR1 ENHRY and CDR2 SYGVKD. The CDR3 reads CAISVYGGEETQYF. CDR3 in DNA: TGTGCCATCAGCGTTTACGGGGGCGAGGAGACCCAGTACTTC.

The CDR3 loop reads CATSRDAGVIETQYF. The CDR3 region has the DNA TGTGCCACCAGCAGAGATGCGGGAGTAATCGAGACCCAGTACTTC. The V and J genes are TRBV15 and TRBJ2-5, with TRBD2 identical over 7 bases. Looked up from germline, CDR1 is LNHNV and CDR2 is YYDKDF (reference sequence). The junction had 6 bases not matched to a gene; V was cut back by 0 bases and J by 5 bases. The CDR3 runs 15 residues.

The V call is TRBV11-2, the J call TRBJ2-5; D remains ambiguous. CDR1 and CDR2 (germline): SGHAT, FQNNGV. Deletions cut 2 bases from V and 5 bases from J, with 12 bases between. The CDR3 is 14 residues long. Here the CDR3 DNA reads TGTGCCAGCAGCTTATTACATTCAGAGGAGACCCAGTACTTC. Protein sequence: CASSLLHSEETQYF.

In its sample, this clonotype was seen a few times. The DNA of the CDR3 is TGTGCCAGCAGTTACGGTTGGATAGATTATGACAATGAGCAGTTCTTC. Its protein is CASSYGWIDYDNEQFF. The chain links TRBV6-6 to TRBJ2-1; no definite D call. This CDR3 contains 16 residues. V lost 2 bases and J lost 5, with 16 bases in between. Germline lookup yields CDR1 MNHNY and CDR2 SVGAGI (reference sequence).